Given below is one TCR beta chain in context. Its cognate antigen is unknown. The sample belongs to a study of CXCR3-negative and CXCR3-positive naive CD8 T cells. Whole-study context: The libraries yielded 120 million to 150 million TRB reads, about 1.5 +/- 0.3 million each.

Preparation of TRB cDNA libraries relied on 5' RACE carrying UMI labels. Reanalyzing the 5' RACE reads, TCRdb keeps one entry per CDR3 protein, without DNA. The sample holds approximately 48,000 distinct CDR3 sequences. The CDR3 has 18 residues. Germline V gene lookup returns CDR1 ENHRY and CDR2 SYGVKD. Investigators sorted each CD8+ T cell subset in triplicate, taking around 290,000 cells each time. Study outcomes and limitations: A higher hydrophobicity marked the TRB CDR3s of CXCR3-positive naive cells versus CXCR3-negative naive cells. Both naive subsets showed comparably high diversity, and memory CD8+ cells showed much lower diversity.

The rearrangement uses TRBV10-3 and TRBJ2-7; TCRdb selects TRBD1, and the lack of DNA leaves this call unchecked. The source is a human donor in good health. Some clones in this sample may be carry-over from other donors' samples. Material: naive CXCR3+ CD8+ T cells from blood. As for subset: CD45RO-CCR7+CD27+CD95- naive CD8+ T cells expressing CXCR3 (TNR3+). This CDR3 is CAISEGQGVTPSPYEQYF.